Below are 2 T cell receptor beta chains sequenced from a single sample in a study of vaccination effects on CD4 cells after COVID-19. These receptors lack a known antigen. Clones were sequenced by immunoSEQ multiplex PCR, and TCRdb holds only the in-frame ones, with some missing. Of tens of thousands of clones listed, about four fifths were seen once; the top ten hold approximately 6%. The ViraFEST assay expanded antigen-specific CD4+ T cells with viral peptide pools before sequencing. It was after 10 days of culture that CD4+ T cells were isolated. Prior SARS-CoV-2 infection was absent in the vaccine recipients, as shown by negative nucleocapsid antibodies. Source: CD4+ T cells from PBMCs cultured with HCoV-OC43 spike peptides, taken before COVID-19 vaccination. The subset denotes: HCoV-OC43 spike overlapping peptide pool stimulation. These receptors all stem from a human donor who received a COVID-19 vaccine.

The chain uses TRBV13 and TRBJ1-5; tentatively, D is TRBD1 (5 bases). Trimming left V 0 bases short and J 0 bases short, with 6 bases between. The germline V gene has CDR1 PRHDT and CDR2 FYEKMQ (reference sequence). The CDR3 loop spans 15 amino acids. This CDR3 reads CASSLGGDSNQPQHF. For the CDR3, the DNA is TGTGCCAGCAGCTTAGGAGGGGATAGCAATCAGCCCCAGCATTTT. Combining the CDR3 with reference TRBV13 and TRBJ1-5 gives the whole variable domain AAGVIQSPRHLIKEKRETATLKCYPIPRHDTVYWYQQGPGQDPQFLISFYEKMQSDKGSIPDRFSAQQFSDYHSELNMSSLELGDSALYFCASSLGGDSNQPQHFGDGTRLSIL.

This chain uses TRBV10-3 with TRBJ2-1; 9 bases map to TRBD2. Losses at the gene ends were 3 bases for V and 4 bases for J; bases not matched to a gene: 16. CDR3 size: 19 residues. Germline CDR1 is ENHRY and CDR2 is SYGVKD. The DNA of the CDR3 is TGTGCCATCAGTGACCACGGAGGGTTTTGGAGCGGGGGGTACAATGAGCAGTTCTTC. It translates to CAISDHGGFWSGGYNEQFF.